The 20 T cell receptor beta chains below were found in one sample sequenced in a study of shared clonotypes between healthy human individuals. Assay used: immunoSEQ multiplex PCR; TCRdb lists only in-frame clones, some missing. The profile covers 2,500,000 or so clones, with 92% appearing a single time and 0.37% taken by the ten largest. Sequenced input: naive CD4+ T cells from PBMCs. As for subset: CD45RA+ positively selected. These receptors were taken from a man between 18 and 35 years old in good health. Some clones in this sample may be carry-over from other donors' samples.

CDR3 in amino acids: CSVVKDRTYGYTF. The CDR3 nucleotides read TGCAGCGTTGTTAAGGATCGGACTTATGGCTACACCTTC. The chain couples TRBV29-1 to TRBJ1-2; D remains ambiguous. The CDR3 sequence is 13 residues long. V lost 4 bases to trimming and J lost 5 bases, with 14 bases between them. The germline V gene has CDR1 SQVTM and CDR2 ANQGSEA.

This chain joins TRBV5-1 and TRBJ2-7; tentatively, D is TRBD2 (6 bases). The germline CDR1 and CDR2 sequences are SGHRS and YFSETQ. There are 16 residues in the CDR3. V lost 0 bases and J lost 2, with 15 bases in between. The DNA for the CDR3 is TGCGCCAGCAGCTTGGCCGGGTCGGGAGCCACCTACGAGCAGTACTTC. Translated, it gives CASSLAGSGATYEQYF.

The chain is built from TRBV6-5 and TRBJ2-7; D is undetermined. CDR3 length: 14 amino acids. The V end was cut by 0 bases, the J end by 3 bases, with 9 bases between. CDR1 and CDR2 (germline): MNHEY, SVGAGI. The CDR3 reads CASSYSKGFYEQYF. As DNA, the CDR3 is TGTGCCAGCAGTTACTCGAAAGGTTTCTACGAGCAGTACTTC.

This CDR3 is CASSVGQGSRGYTF. The DNA of the CDR3 is TGTGCCAGCAGCGTCGGGCAGGGTAGTCGTGGCTACACCTTC. The chain links TRBV2 to TRBJ1-2; D perhaps matches TRBD1 (5 bases). V was cut by 6 bases and J by 7 bases, with 18 bases left in between. Germline lookup yields CDR1 SNHLY and CDR2 FYNNEI. The CDR3 spans 14 residues.

The chain carries TRBV2 and TRBJ1-5; TRBD1 aligns across 10 bases. Germline V gene data show CDR1 as SNHLY and CDR2 as FYNNEI. The V segment lost 7 bases and the J segment 11 bases; nucleotides outside the gene matches: 8. This CDR3 comprises 13 residues. The CDR3 spells CASTRDRGEAQHF. The CDR3 region has the DNA TGTGCCAGCACCCGGGACAGGGGAGAGGCCCAGCATTTT.

This chain connects TRBV18 to TRBJ1-1; 8 bases are shared with TRBD1. The CDR3 covers 15 residues. Germline CDR1 reads KGHSH; CDR2 reads LQKENI. With 3 bases clipped from V and 6 bases from J, the junction kept 9 bases outside the gene matches. CDR3: CASSPPTGADAEAFF. The CDR3, as DNA: TGTGCCAGCTCACCGCCGACAGGGGCGGACGCTGAAGCTTTCTTT.

The V gene is TRBV5-1, the J gene TRBJ1-1; D unresolved. The CDR3 sequence is 13 residues long. Germline loops: CDR1 SGHRS, CDR2 YFSETQ. Trimming removed 2 bases from V and 3 bases from J, with 8 bases in between. The CDR3 coding sequence is TGCGCCAGCAGCTTTGGGTGGGACACTGAAGCTTTCTTT. Translating gives CASSFGWDTEAFF. The variable domain in full, completed from reference TRBV5-1 and TRBJ1-1, reads KAGVTQTPRYLIKTRGQQVTLSCSPISGHRSVSWYQQTPGQGLQFLFEYFSETQRNKGNFPGRFSGRQFSNSRSEMNVSTLELGDSALYLCASSFGWDTEAFFGQGTRLTVV.

The rearrangement uses TRBV5-4 and TRBJ2-2; 8 nucleotides match TRBD2. From germline, CDR1 is SGHNT and CDR2 YYREEE (reference sequence). V was clipped by 4 bases and J by 4 bases; unmatched bases: 12. This CDR3 comprises 17 residues. CDR3 DNA sequence: TGTGCCAGCAGCGGGGAAGCAAGCGGGAGTGTCACCGGGGAGCTGTTTTTT. Translation gives CASSGEASGSVTGELFF. Based on the CDR3 plus reference TRBV5-4 and TRBJ2-2, the full variable domain is ETGVTQSPTHLIKTRGQQVTLRCSSQSGHNTVSWYQQALGQGPQFIFQYYREEENGRGNFPPRFSGLQFPNYSSELNVNALELDDSALYLCASSGEASGSVTGELFFGEGSRLTVL.

The V and J genes are TRBV28 and TRBJ2-7; 9 positions match TRBD1. CDR3 length: 15 residues. Germline CDR1 reads MDHEN; CDR2 reads SYDVKM. V was clipped by 5 bases and J by 4 bases; unmatched bases: 9. The CDR3 DNA sequence: TGTGCCAGCAGTCCGGGGGGACAGGGACCATACGAGCAGTACTTC. Translated: CASSPGGQGPYEQYF.

This chain links TRBV2 with TRBJ1-2; 9 bases are shared with TRBD1. From germline, CDR1 is SNHLY and CDR2 FYNNEI. The CDR3 has 14 residues. Germline trimming cut 5 bases from V and 8 bases from J; bases unmatched to any gene: 9. The chain's CDR3 is CASSNIQGAQGYTF. CDR3 in DNA: TGTGCCAGCAGTAATATACAGGGGGCACAAGGCTACACCTTC.

The gene calls are TRBV6-1 and TRBJ2-7; D ambiguous. The germline CDR1 and CDR2 sequences are MNHNS and SASEGT. The CDR3 totals 15 residues. With 2 bases removed from V and 5 bases from J, the gap between germline ends came to 16 bases. The CDR3 loop reads CASSELSFRSNEQYF. Here the CDR3 DNA reads TGTGCCAGCAGTGAACTGTCTTTCCGCTCTAACGAGCAGTACTTC.

The chain carries TRBV7-2 and TRBJ1-2; tentatively, D is TRBD1 (5 bases). The V and J ends lost 2 bases and 4 bases respectively, with 11 bases between them. The CDR3 has 14 amino acids. Germline-derived CDR1 and CDR2 are SGHTA and FQGNSA. The CDR3 is CASSLQGRGYGYTF. The DNA for the CDR3 is TGTGCCAGCAGCTTACAGGGTAGGGGCTATGGCTACACCTTC.

The V call is TRBV5-6, the J call TRBJ2-2, with D uncertain. V lost 0 bases to trimming and J lost 5 bases, with 8 bases between them. The CDR3 is 14 residues long. Per the germline V gene, CDR1 is SGHDT and CDR2 is YYEEEE. The CDR3 bases are TGTGCCAGCAGCTTGGACTTAACAACCGGGGAGCTGTTTTTT. Translated: CASSLDLTTGELFF.

This chain uses TRBV7-6 with TRBJ1-4; a weak D match, TRBD1 (6 bases). The CDR3 spans 13 residues. Between the trimmed V and J ends, which lost 2 bases and 13 bases, there was a span of 14 bases. The germline V gene has CDR1 SGHVS and CDR2 FNYEAQ. CDR3 in DNA: TGTGCCAGCAGCTTATCCGGAATCAGGGGACTGTTTTTT. Its translation is CASSLSGIRGLFF.

V and J are TRBV5-4 and TRBJ2-2, with D possibly being TRBD2 (5 bases). Trimming removed 2 bases from V and 6 bases from J, with 11 bases in between. Germline CDR1 SGHNT, CDR2 YYREEE (reference sequence). The CDR3 extends over 14 amino acids. The CDR3 region is CASSFHGSPGELFF. In nucleotides, the CDR3 is TGTGCCAGCAGCTTCCATGGGAGCCCCGGGGAGCTGTTTTTT. The variable domain in full, completed from reference TRBV5-4 and TRBJ2-2, reads ETGVTQSPTHLIKTRGQQVTLRCSSQSGHNTVSWYQQALGQGPQFIFQYYREEENGRGNFPPRFSGLQFPNYSSELNVNALELDDSALYLCASSFHGSPGELFFGEGSRLTVL.

The genes are TRBV4-3 and TRBJ2-2; 8 nucleotides align to TRBD2. Trimming removed 1 base from V and 6 bases from J; junction bases left unmatched: 10. The CDR3 loop spans 17 amino acids. Germline CDR1 reads LGHNA; CDR2 reads YSLEER. This chain's CDR3 is CASSQGGQAGVPGELFF. The CDR3, as DNA: TGCGCCAGCAGCCAAGGGGGCCAAGCGGGGGTCCCCGGGGAGCTGTTTTTT.

This rearrangement joins TRBV4-2 to TRBJ2-7, with 8 bases lining up with TRBD1. Per germline, CDR1 LGHNA and CDR2 YNFKEQ. The ends lost 0 bases at V and 10 bases at J; junction bases unmatched: 11. The CDR3 has 15 residues. CDR3 coding DNA: TGTGCCAGCAGCCAAGATCAGGGGGCCACGCAACTCCAGTACTTC. Its protein is CASSQDQGATQLQYF.

The genes are TRBV28 and TRBJ1-5, with 8 bases identical to TRBD1. The germline V gene has CDR1 MDHEN and CDR2 SYDVKM. After removal of 8 bases from V and 6 bases from J, the junction contained 21 bases not matched to a gene. The CDR3 runs 18 residues. CDR3 DNA: TGTGCCAGCCTCAGTTTAGCATCGCGACAGGGGTTTATTCAGCCCCAGCATTTT. Its protein product is CASLSLASRQGFIQPQHF.

This clone was seen only once. The chain links TRBV6-1 to TRBJ1-5, with D possibly matching TRBD1 (5 bases). The CDR3 length is 16 residues. Germline V gives CDR1 MNHNS, CDR2 SASEGT. Trimming removed 4 bases at V and 3 bases at J, with 16 bases between. CDR3 sequence (DNA): TGTGCCAGCAGTGCAACAGATCAGGGATACAATCAGCCCCAGCATTTT. This codes for CASSATDQGYNQPQHF.

V usage is TRBV5-4 and J usage is TRBJ2-1; 13 bases line up with TRBD2. The CDR3 consists of 17 residues. With 0 bases clipped from V and 8 bases from J, the junction kept 8 bases outside the gene matches. Germline V gene lookup returns CDR1 SGHNT and CDR2 YYREEE (reference sequence). The CDR3 nucleotides read TGTGCCAGCAGCTTGGGCGGACTAGCGGGAGTAGCCCATGAGCAGTTCTTC. Its translation is CASSLGGLAGVAHEQFF.